This T cell receptor (beta chain) was found in a study of CD8+CD57+ T cells in acquired aplastic anemia. V was trimmed by 4 bases and J by 4 bases, leaving 7 bases between them. The CDR3 is 11 residues long. The germline V gene encodes CDR1 SQVTM and CDR2 ANQGSEA. A note on this clonotype: What it binds is not known.

The template for TCR beta VDJ and CDR3 sequence profiling was genomic DNA. TCRdb processed the reads anew with MiXCR; each CDR3 protein has one entry. The table has under 200,000 distinct CDR3 sequences, 55% to 75% seen once. The study, taken as a whole, reports: Statistical testing detected no significant gap in CD8+ Simpson's diversity between patients and controls.

Sequences were obtained from sorted CD4+, CD8+, or CD8+CD57+ T cells (not recorded which) from PBMCs. The J gene is TRBJ1-2, the V gene TRBV29-1, with D unclear. This sequence originates from a human donor in good health. CDR3 amino acids: CSVGEIYGYTF. The CDR3 DNA reads TGCAGCGTTGGGGAGATCTATGGCTACACCTTC.